This T cell receptor (beta chain) derives from a study of blood T cell repertoires in COVID-19. Overall study: Whether acute or convalescent, the COVID-19 samples came from the United States, Italy and Spain. Sources were T cells, B-cell-depleted T cells, or PBMCs; the material itself was cDNA or gDNA.

Sequencing was performed with immunoSEQ multiplex PCR; in TCRdb, only in-frame clones are kept and a portion is missing. The top ten clones hold under 2.5% of a sample with about 230,000 clones, 80% to 90% of them seen once. This clone appeared many times. This receptor was identified in a man in his forties who had recovered from COVID-19. The sample consisted of peripheral blood.

The DNA for the CDR3 is TGTGCCAGAAGCTTGCCAGGGACCTACAATGAGCAGTTCTTC. Residues: CARSLPGTYNEQFF. The chain uses TRBV5-3 and TRBJ2-1; maybe TRBD1 (5 bases). TRBV5-3 is treated as an ORF (open reading frame) with a function not yet certain. This CDR3 is 14 amino acids long. With 1 base removed from V and 2 bases from J, the gap between germline ends came to 7 bases.